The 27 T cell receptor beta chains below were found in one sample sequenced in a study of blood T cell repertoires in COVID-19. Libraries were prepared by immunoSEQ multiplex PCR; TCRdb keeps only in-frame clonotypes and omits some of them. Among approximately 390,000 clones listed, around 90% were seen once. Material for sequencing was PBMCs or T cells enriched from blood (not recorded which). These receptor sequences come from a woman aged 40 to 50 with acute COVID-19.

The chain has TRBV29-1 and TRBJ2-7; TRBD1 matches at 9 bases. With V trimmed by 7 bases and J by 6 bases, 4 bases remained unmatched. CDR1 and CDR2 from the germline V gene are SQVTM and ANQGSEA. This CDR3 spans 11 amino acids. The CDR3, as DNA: TGCAGCGCGGGACAGGGCTCCGAGCAGTACTTC. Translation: CSAGQGSEQYF.

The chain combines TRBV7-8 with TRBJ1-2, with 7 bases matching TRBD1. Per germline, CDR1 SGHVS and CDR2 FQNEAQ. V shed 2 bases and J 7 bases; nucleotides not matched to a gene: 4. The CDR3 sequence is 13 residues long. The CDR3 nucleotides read TGTGCCAGCAGCTTAAGGGACAGTACTGGCTACACCTTC. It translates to CASSLRDSTGYTF.

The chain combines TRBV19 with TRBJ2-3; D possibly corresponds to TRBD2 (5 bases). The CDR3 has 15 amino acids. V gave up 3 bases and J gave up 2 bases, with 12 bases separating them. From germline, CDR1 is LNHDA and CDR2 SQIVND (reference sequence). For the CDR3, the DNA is TGTGCCAGTAGTATTGCTGGACTGATCACAGATACGCAGTATTTT. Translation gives CASSIAGLITDTQYF.

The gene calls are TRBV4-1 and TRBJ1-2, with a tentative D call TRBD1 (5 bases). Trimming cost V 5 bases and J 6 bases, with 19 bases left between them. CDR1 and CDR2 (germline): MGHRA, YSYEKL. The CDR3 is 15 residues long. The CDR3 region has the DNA TGCGCCAGCAGCTCCACCCTTATGCAGGGAAATGGCTACACCTTC. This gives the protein CASSSTLMQGNGYTF.

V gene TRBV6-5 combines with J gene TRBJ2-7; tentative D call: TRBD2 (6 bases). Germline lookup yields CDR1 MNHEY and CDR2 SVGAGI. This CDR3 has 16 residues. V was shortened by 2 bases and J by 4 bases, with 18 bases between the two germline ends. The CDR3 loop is CASSYDMAGSYYEQYF. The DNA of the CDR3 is TGTGCCAGCAGTTACGACATGGCGGGGTCCTATTACGAGCAGTACTTC.

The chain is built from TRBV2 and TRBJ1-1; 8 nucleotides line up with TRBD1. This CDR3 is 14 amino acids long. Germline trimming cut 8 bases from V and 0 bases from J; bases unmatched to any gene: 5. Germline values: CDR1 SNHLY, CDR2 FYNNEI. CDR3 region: CASGQGALNTEAFF. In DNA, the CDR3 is TGTGCCAGCGGGCAGGGGGCGCTGAACACTGAAGCTTTCTTT.

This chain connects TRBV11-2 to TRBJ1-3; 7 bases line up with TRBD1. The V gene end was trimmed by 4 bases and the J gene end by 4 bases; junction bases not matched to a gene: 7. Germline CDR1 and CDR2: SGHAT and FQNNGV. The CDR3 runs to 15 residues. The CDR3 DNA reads TGTGCCAGCAGCTCACAGGGGCTGGGCGGAAACACCATATATTTT. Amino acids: CASSSQGLGGNTIYF. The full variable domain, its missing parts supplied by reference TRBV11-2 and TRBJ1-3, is EAGVAQSPRYKIIEKRQSVAFWCNPISGHATLYWYQQILGQGPKLLIQFQNNGVVDDSQLPKDRFSAERLKGVDSTLKIQPAKLEDSAVYLCASSSQGLGGNTIYFGEGSWLTVV.

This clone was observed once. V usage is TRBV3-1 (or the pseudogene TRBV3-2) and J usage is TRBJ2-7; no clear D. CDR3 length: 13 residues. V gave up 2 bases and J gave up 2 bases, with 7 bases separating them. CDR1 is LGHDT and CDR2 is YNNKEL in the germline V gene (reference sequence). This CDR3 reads CASSQFRTYEQYF. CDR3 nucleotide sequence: TGTGCCAGCAGCCAATTCCGTACCTACGAGCAGTACTTC.

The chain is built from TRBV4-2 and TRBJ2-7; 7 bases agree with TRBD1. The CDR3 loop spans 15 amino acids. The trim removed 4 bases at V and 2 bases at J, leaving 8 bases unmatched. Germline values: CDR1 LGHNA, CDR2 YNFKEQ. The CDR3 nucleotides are TGTGCCAGCAGCCCGTCGACAGGGACGGCCTACGAGCAGTACTTC. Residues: CASSPSTGTAYEQYF.

The CDR3 nucleotides are TGTGCCAGCAGCTTAAAGACAGGGGGTACTGAAGCTTTCTTT. Translating gives CASSLKTGGTEAFF. The J gene is TRBJ1-1, the V gene TRBV6-5; 9 bases match TRBD1. Germline lookup yields CDR1 MNHEY and CDR2 SVGAGI. CDR3 length: 14 residues. V was clipped by 6 bases and J by 5 bases; unmatched bases: 7.

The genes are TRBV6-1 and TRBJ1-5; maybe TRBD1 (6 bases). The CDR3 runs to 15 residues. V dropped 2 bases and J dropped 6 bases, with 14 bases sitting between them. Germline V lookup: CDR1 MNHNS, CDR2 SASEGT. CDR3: CASSEFGGQGQPQHF. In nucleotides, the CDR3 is TGTGCCAGCAGTGAATTCGGGGGGCAGGGTCAGCCCCAGCATTTT.

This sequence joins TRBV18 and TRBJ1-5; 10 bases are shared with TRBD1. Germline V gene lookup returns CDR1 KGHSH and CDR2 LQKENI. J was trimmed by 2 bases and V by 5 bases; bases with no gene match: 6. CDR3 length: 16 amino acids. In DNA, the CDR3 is TGTGCCAGCTCAACGACAGGGGGCGCGGGCAATCAGCCCCAGCATTTT. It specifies CASSTTGGAGNQPQHF.

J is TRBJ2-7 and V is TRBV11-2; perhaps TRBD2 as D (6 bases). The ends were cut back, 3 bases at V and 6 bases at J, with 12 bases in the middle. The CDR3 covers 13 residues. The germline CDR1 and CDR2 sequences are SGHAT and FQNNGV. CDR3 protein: CASSLWGVPEQYF. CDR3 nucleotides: TGTGCCAGCAGCTTGTGGGGGGTTCCCGAGCAGTACTTC.

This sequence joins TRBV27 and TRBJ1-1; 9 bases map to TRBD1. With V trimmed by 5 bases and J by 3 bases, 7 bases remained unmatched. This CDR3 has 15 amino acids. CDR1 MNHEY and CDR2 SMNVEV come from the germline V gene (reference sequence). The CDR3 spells CASSPSTGGYTEAFF. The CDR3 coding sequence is TGTGCCAGCAGTCCCTCGACAGGGGGGTACACTGAAGCTTTCTTT.

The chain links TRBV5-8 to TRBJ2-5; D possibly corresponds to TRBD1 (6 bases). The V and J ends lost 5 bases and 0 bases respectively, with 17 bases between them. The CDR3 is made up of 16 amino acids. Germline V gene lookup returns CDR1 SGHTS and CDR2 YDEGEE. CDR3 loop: CASRSPQGSYQETQYF. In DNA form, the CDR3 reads TGTGCCAGCAGGAGCCCTCAGGGGTCTTACCAAGAGACCCAGTACTTC. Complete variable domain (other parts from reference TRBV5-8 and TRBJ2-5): EAGVTQSPTHLIKTRGQQATLRCSPISGHTSVYWYQQALGLGLQFLLWYDEGEERNRGNFPPRFSGRQFPNYSSELNVNALELEDSALYLCASRSPQGSYQETQYFGPGTRLLVL.

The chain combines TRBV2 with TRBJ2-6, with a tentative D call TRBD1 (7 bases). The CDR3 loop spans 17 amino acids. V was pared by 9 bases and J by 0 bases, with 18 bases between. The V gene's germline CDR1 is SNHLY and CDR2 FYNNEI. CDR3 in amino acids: CASKGGDSRSGANVLTF. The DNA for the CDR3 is TGTGCCAGTAAAGGAGGGGACAGTCGCTCTGGGGCCAACGTCCTGACTTTC. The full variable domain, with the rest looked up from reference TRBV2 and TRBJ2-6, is EPEVTQTPSHQVTQMGQEVILRCVPISNHLYFYWYRQILGQKVEFLVSFYNNEISEKSEIFDDQFSVERPDGSNFTLKIRSTKLEDSAMYFCASKGGDSRSGANVLTFGAGSRLTVL.

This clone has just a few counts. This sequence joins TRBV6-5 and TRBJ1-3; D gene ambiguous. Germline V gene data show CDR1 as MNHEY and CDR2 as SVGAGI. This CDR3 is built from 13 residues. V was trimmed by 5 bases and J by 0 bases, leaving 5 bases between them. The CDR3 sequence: CASSKSSGNTIYF. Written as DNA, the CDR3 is TGTGCCAGCAGTAAGAGCTCTGGAAACACCATATATTTT.

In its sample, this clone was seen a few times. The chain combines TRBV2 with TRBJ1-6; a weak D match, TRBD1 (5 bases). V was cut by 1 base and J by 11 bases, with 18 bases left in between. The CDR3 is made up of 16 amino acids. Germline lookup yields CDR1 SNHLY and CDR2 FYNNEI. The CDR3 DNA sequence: TGTGCCAGCAGTGAAGAGACCCCAGGGATAGGGGCACCCCTCCACTTT. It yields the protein CASSEETPGIGAPLHF.

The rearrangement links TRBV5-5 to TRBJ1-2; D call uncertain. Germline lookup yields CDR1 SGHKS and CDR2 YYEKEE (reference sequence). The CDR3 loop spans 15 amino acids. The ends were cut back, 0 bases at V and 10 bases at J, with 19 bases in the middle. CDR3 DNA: TGTGCCAGCAGCTTGGCGGGTTTTGATAGAATCGACTACACCTTC. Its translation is CASSLAGFDRIDYTF.

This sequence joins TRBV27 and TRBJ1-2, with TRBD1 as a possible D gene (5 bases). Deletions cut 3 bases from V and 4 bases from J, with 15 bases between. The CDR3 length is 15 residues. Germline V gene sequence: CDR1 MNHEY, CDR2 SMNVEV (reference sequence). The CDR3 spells CASSLGTGPGYGYTF. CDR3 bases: TGTGCCAGCAGTTTGGGGACTGGGCCGGGCTATGGCTACACCTTC.

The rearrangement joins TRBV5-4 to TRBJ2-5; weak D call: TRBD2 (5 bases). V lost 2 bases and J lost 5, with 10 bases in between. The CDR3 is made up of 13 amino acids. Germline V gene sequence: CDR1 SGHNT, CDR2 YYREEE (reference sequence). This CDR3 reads CASSFFGVETQYF. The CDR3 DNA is TGTGCCAGCAGCTTCTTCGGGGTTGAGACCCAGTACTTC.

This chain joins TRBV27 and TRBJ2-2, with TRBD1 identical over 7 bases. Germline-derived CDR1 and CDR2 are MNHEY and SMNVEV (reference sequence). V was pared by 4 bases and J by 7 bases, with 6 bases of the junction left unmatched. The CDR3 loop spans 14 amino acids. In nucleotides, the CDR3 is TGTGCCAGCAGTTCGAGGGGGCCTGGCGGGGAGCTGTTTTTT. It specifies CASSSRGPGGELFF.

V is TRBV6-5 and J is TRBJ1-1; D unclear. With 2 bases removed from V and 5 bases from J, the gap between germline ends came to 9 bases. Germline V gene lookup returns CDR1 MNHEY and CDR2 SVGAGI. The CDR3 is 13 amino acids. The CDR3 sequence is CASSYQWRTEAFF. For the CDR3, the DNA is TGTGCCAGCAGTTACCAGTGGAGGACTGAAGCTTTCTTT.

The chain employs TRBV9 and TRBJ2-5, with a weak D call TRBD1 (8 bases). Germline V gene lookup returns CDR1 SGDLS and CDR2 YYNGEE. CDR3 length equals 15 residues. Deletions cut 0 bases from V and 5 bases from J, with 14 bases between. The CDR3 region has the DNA TGTGCCAGCAGCGTAGACAGGGGGGGCGGGGAGACCCAGTACTTC. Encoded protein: CASSVDRGGGETQYF. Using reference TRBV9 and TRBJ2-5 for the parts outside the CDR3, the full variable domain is DSGVTQTPKHLITATGQRVTLRCSPRSGDLSVYWYQQSLDQGLQFLIQYYNGEERAKGNILERFSAQQFPDLHSELNLSSLELGDSALYFCASSVDRGGGETQYFGPGTRLLVL.

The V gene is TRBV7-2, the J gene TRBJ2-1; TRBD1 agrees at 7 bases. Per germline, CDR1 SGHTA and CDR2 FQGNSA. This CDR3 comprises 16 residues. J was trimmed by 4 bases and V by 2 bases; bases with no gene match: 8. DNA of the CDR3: TGTGCCAGCAGCTTACTTAAGGGGGCGCCTTACAATGAGCAGTTCTTC. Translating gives CASSLLKGAPYNEQFF.

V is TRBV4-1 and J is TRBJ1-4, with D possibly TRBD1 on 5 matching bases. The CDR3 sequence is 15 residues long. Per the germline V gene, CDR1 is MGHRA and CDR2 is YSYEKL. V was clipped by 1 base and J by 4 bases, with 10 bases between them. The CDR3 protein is CASSQGQGNNEKLFF. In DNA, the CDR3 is TGCGCCAGCAGCCAAGGTCAGGGCAATAATGAAAAACTGTTTTTT.

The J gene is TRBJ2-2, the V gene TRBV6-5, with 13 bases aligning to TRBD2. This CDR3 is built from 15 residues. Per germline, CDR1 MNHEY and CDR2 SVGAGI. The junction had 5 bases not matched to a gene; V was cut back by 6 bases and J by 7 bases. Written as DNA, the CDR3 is TGTGCCAGCAGGGGACTAGCGGGGAGGAACGGGGAGCTGTTTTTT. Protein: CASRGLAGRNGELFF.